The clone carrying this T cell receptor (beta chain) was picked up many times. Its antigen is not identified. This sample is drawn from a study of identical twins. Germline V CDR1 and CDR2: SGHDT, YYEEEE. The CDR3 is 14 residues long. V lost 3 bases and J lost 4, with 13 bases in between. A template switching step contributed a universal primer site, while unique molecular identifiers were present in the cDNA. TCRdb recomputed calls from the 5' RACE reads with MiXCR, one row per CDR3 protein. The table lists around 160,000 distinct CDR3 sequences, around 3.6% of them singletons. Study-wide results and caveats: Alpha sequences that were out-of-frame and twin-shared showed an excess of low generation probability. Fewer insertions were carried by abundant cord blood beta clonotypes, but none was seen in memory repertoires. Models underestimated TCR alpha sharing (out-of-frame) in monozygotic twins.

The genes are TRBV5-6 and TRBJ1-1, with D maybe TRBD1 (5 bases). Input material: memory T cells sorted from blood. This TCR came from a man younger than 35 in good health. The DNA of the CDR3 is TGTGCCAGCAGCTGGGGACCGGGTGGCACTGAAGCTTTCTTT. Its translation: CASSWGPGGTEAFF.